This record covers a single T cell receptor beta chain. Those designated as exposed participants met a COVID-19 case within 2 weeks before study entry. The data were obtained in a study of blood T cell repertoires in COVID-19. Study at large: Spain, Italy and the United States supplied samples that represented acute and convalescent COVID-19.

Clones were read by immunoSEQ multiplex PCR, and TCRdb kept only the in-frame ones, dropping some. The sample shows about 140,000 clones, roughly 80% of them seen only once. The ends lost 3 bases at V and 0 bases at J; junction bases unmatched: 0. Germline V gives CDR1 KGHSH, CDR2 LQKENI. CDR3 size: 15 residues. The rearrangement uses TRBV18 and TRBJ2-3; 10 bases are shared with TRBD2. Source material: PBMCs or T cells enriched from blood (not recorded which). The receptor comes from a woman under 30 who had been exposed to COVID-19. The CDR3 region is CASSPGLASTDTQYF. DNA of the CDR3: TGTGCCAGCTCACCGGGACTAGCGAGCACAGATACGCAGTATTTT.